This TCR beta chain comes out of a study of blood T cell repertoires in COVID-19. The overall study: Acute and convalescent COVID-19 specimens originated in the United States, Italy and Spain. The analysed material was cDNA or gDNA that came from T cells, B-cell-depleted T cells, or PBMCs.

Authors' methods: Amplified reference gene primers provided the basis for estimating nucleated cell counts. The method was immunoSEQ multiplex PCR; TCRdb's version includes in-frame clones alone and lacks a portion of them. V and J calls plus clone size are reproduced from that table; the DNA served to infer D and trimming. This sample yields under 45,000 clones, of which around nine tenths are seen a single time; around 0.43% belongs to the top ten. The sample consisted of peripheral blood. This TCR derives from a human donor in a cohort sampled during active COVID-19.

Written as DNA, the CDR3 is TGCAGTGCTAGTCAGGCGGGGGGGCGGATAGATACGCAGTATTTT. This gives the protein CSASQAGGRIDTQYF. The chain is built from TRBV20-1 and TRBJ2-3; 9 nucleotides align to TRBD2. Trimming removed 3 bases from V and 5 bases from J; junction bases left unmatched: 9. Germline assignment: CDR1 DFQATT and CDR2 SNEGSKA (reference sequence). The CDR3 totals 15 residues.